The entry that follows covers one T cell receptor beta chain sequence. Its target is unknown. The data were obtained in a study of beta chain features in type 1 diabetes. Study-level findings and limits: In every one of the four CD4+ subsets, TCRB CDR3s were moderately but significantly shorter in Type 1 diabetes patients.

Investigators reverse transcribed all isolated RNA, so they sequenced expressed TCRB transcripts. Repertoires were generated with immunoSEQ multiplex PCR, while TCRdb's copy carries only in-frame clones and drops some. The data contain 600,000 to 700,000 clones, roughly 12% of them seen just once; the ten biggest clones take up around 0.12%. The CDR3 spans 14 residues. V gave up 4 bases and J gave up 6 bases; unmatched junction bases: 6. Germline lookup yields CDR1 MNHEY and CDR2 SMNVEV (reference sequence). This chain links TRBV27 with TRBJ2-3, with 8 bases lining up with TRBD1. The origin of this receptor is a man aged 25-45 years with type 1 diabetes. The sequenced sample consisted of naive CD4+ T cells from blood. The CDR3 coding sequence is TGTGCCAGCAGTTCGGACAGGGCGGAGGATACGCAGTATTTT. This codes for CASSSDRAEDTQYF.